The entry below describes one TCR beta chain. Relative to the germline gene, one junction end is altered; a read error may explain this. Genomic DNA provided the template from which TCR beta VDJ and CDR3 profiles were obtained. TCRdb re-called the reads through MiXCR, storing one row per CDR3 protein. The sample comprises a few hundred thousand distinct CDR3 sequences, 60% to 80% of which are singletons, and 4% rests with the top ten. The data belong to a study of CD8+CD57+ T cells in acquired aplastic anemia. On the study more broadly: Healthy donor CD4+ samples were sequenced to a depth that averaged roughly 10 million reads.

Sequenced material: sorted CD4+, CD8+, or CD8+CD57+ T cells (not recorded which) from PBMCs. The TCR originated in a human donor in good health, serving as a control.

The CDR3 reads CATSIHRGGIAGQYF. The CDR3 DNA reads as TGTGCCACCAGCATCCACAGAGGGGGTATCGCTGGCCAGTACTTC. The rearrangement joins TRBV7-2 to TRBJ2-7, with D possibly matching TRBD1 (6 bases). This CDR3 comprises 15 residues. Germline V gene sequence: CDR1 SGHTA, CDR2 FQGNSA. The full variable domain, in which reference TRBV7-2 and TRBJ2-7 provide the parts outside the CDR3, is GAGVSQSPSNKVTEKGKDVELRCDPISGHTALYWYRQSLGQGLEFLIYFQGNSAPDKSGLPSDRFSAERTGGSVSTLTIQRTQQEDSAVYLCATSIHRGGIAGQYFGPGTRLTVT.